A single sample is the source of the 25 T cell receptor beta chains below, sequenced in a study of OX40 agonist ivuxolimab in advanced cancers. TCRdb's table, derived via immunoSEQ multiplex PCR, lists solely in-frame clones and lacks some. The data show about 46,000 clones, with about 90% seen just once and roughly 56% held by the top ten. The sequencing used CD4+ or CD8+ T cells sorted from blood, collected in a trial of the OX40 agonist ivuxolimab. The receptors were gathered from an adult with an advanced solid tumor such as melanoma, head and neck, liver or kidney cancer.

J is TRBJ2-2 and V is TRBV7-8; 10 bases map to TRBD2. Germline assignment: CDR1 SGHVS and CDR2 FQNEAQ. This CDR3 has 18 residues. Trimming took 0 bases from V and 1 from J; bases not matched to a gene: 5. The DNA of the CDR3 is TGTGCCAGCAGCTTAGCCCCCAGCGGGGGGGGGAACACCGGGGAGCTGTTTTTT. It yields the protein CASSLAPSGGGNTGELFF.

The chain combines TRBV19 with TRBJ1-5; a possible D gene is TRBD1 (6 bases). Between the trimmed V and J ends, which lost 3 bases and 0 bases, there was a span of 27 bases. Per germline, CDR1 LNHDA and CDR2 SQIVND (reference sequence). The CDR3 consists of 21 residues. The CDR3, as DNA: TGTGCCAGTAGTATGAGCGGTTTAGGCAGGGGTAGCGGTTATAGCAATCAGCCCCAGCATTTT. It specifies CASSMSGLGRGSGYSNQPQHF.

This clone was seen only once. The rearrangement joins TRBV11-3 to TRBJ2-2, with 7 positions matching TRBD2. The germline CDR1 and CDR2 sequences are SGHNT and YENEEA. There are 13 residues in the CDR3. J was trimmed by 8 bases and V by 8 bases; bases with no gene match: 8. CDR3 DNA: TGTGCCAGCGCTAGCGGATTATCTGGGGAGCTGTTTTTT. Translating it yields CASASGLSGELFF. The complete variable domain, with remaining parts taken from reference TRBV11-3 and TRBJ2-2, reads EAGVVQSPRYKIIEKKQPVAFWCNPISGHNTLYWYLQNLGQGPELLIRYENEEAVDDSQLPKDRFSAERLKGVDSTLKIQPAELGDSAVYLCASASGLSGELFFGEGSRLTVL.

The gene calls are TRBV6-1 and TRBJ2-7, with D perhaps matching TRBD1 or TRBD2 (5 bases each). Germline CDR1 MNHNS, CDR2 SASEGT. This CDR3 has 14 residues. Trimming took 4 bases from V and 2 from J, leaving 12 bases between them. CDR3 in amino acids: CASSGDPGPYEQYF. CDR3 sequence (DNA): TGTGCCAGCAGTGGGGACCCGGGTCCCTACGAGCAGTACTTC.

The rearrangement joins TRBV13 to TRBJ2-7; 8 bases align to TRBD1. Trimming cost V 5 bases and J 5 bases; bases outside gene matches: 8. CDR1 and CDR2 from the germline V gene are PRHDT and FYEKMQ (reference sequence). The CDR3 extends over 14 amino acids. In DNA, the CDR3 is TGTGCCAGCAGCCAGGGACAGGTGGAAAACGAGCAGTACTTC. Protein product: CASSQGQVENEQYF.

CDR3 nucleotide sequence: TGTGCCAGCAGCCAGCAATCTAGCACAGATACGCAGTATTTT. Translating it yields CASSQQSSTDTQYF. V gene TRBV9 combines with J gene TRBJ2-3; D is uncertain. The CDR3 is made up of 14 amino acids. The ends were cut back, 4 bases at V and 0 bases at J, with 9 bases in the middle. From germline, CDR1 is SGDLS and CDR2 YYNGEE.

The V and J genes are TRBV27 and TRBJ2-3; 8 bases line up with TRBD1. Trimming at V came to 5 bases and at J to 1 base, leaving 5 bases not matched to a gene. In germline, CDR1 is MNHEY, CDR2 SMNVEV (reference sequence). This CDR3 spans 15 amino acids. Here the CDR3 reads CASSPYRGGTDTQYF. The CDR3 DNA follows: TGTGCCAGCAGTCCCTACAGGGGGGGCACAGATACGCAGTATTTT.

This clone occurred a few times. The V and J genes are TRBV27 and TRBJ2-3; D gene ambiguous. Germline assignment: CDR1 MNHEY and CDR2 SMNVEV (reference sequence). Trimming took off 1 base at V and 0 bases at J, with 8 bases between the two ends. CDR3 size: 15 residues. In DNA, the CDR3 is TGTGCCAGCAGTTTATGGGCAGGTAGCACAGATACGCAGTATTTT. Amino acids: CASSLWAGSTDTQYF.

V is TRBV5-4 and J is TRBJ2-3, with 7 bases aligning to TRBD2. This CDR3 region has 12 residues. Trimming removed 2 bases from V and 9 bases from J; junction bases left unmatched: 3. Germline V gene data show CDR1 as SGHNT and CDR2 as YYREEE (reference sequence). The CDR3 is CASSLGDYTQYF. DNA of the CDR3: TGTGCCAGCAGCTTAGGGGACTACACGCAGTATTTT.

This chain joins TRBV29-1 and TRBJ1-3; no clear D gene. Per germline, CDR1 SQVTM and CDR2 ANQGSEA. The CDR3 is made up of 14 amino acids. The V and J ends lost 5 bases and 0 bases respectively, with 11 bases between them. This CDR3 reads CSVSTDLSGNTIYF. In DNA form, the CDR3 reads TGCAGCGTTTCGACCGACCTCTCTGGAAACACCATATATTTT.

V gene TRBV19 combines with J gene TRBJ2-1; D perhaps matches TRBD1 (5 bases). The V end lost 0 bases, the J end lost 8 bases, and 14 bases lay between the germline ends. The CDR3 totals 15 residues. Germline CDR1 LNHDA, CDR2 SQIVND (reference sequence). This chain's CDR3 is CASSIDARKGHEQFF. CDR3 in DNA: TGTGCCAGTAGTATAGACGCGAGGAAGGGGCATGAGCAGTTCTTC.

This clone was picked up a small number of times. The V gene is TRBV5-7, the J gene TRBJ2-7; 8 nucleotides match TRBD2. TRBV5-7 is filed as an ORF, its function uncertain. The CDR3 has 16 amino acids. Trimming removed 5 bases from V and 2 bases from J; junction bases left unmatched: 12. The CDR3 is CASSYSSSGAAYEQYF. The CDR3 DNA follows: TGTGCCAGCAGTTACTCGAGTAGCGGGGCCGCCTACGAGCAGTACTTC.

This clone has just a few counts. V and J are TRBV7-9 and TRBJ1-5; no definite D call. The CDR3 loop spans 13 amino acids. Germline V gene sequence: CDR1 SEHNR, CDR2 FQNEAQ (reference sequence). The ends were cut back, 6 bases at V and 3 bases at J, with 9 bases in the middle. CDR3 amino acids: CASSDGYNQPQHF. Here the CDR3 DNA reads TGTGCCAGCAGTGACGGATACAATCAGCCCCAGCATTTT.

The gene calls are TRBV5-4 and TRBJ2-7; TRBD1 matches at 10 bases. V gave up 0 bases and J gave up 4 bases; unmatched junction bases: 4. The CDR3 runs to 15 residues. CDR1 SGHNT and CDR2 YYREEE come from the germline V gene (reference sequence). This chain's CDR3 is CASSLAWTGGYEQYF. In DNA form, the CDR3 reads TGTGCCAGCAGCTTGGCCTGGACAGGGGGGTACGAGCAGTACTTC.

V gene TRBV23-1 combines with J gene TRBJ2-2; D unresolved. TRBV23-1 is marked as an open reading frame, function uncertain. V gave up 2 bases and J gave up 8 bases, with 21 bases separating them. This CDR3 has 17 amino acids. For the CDR3, the DNA is TGCGCCAGCAGTCAAAATCCAGGAACACGAGCGTCTGGGGAGCTGTTTTTT. Translated, it gives CASSQNPGTRASGELFF.

The CDR3 nucleotides read TGTGCCAGCAGGGACCCCGGCCTTGGAACTAGCTGCCGCACCTACGAGCAGTACTTC. Translated, it gives CASRDPGLGTSCRTYEQYF. This chain connects TRBV21-1 to TRBJ2-7; TRBD2, the table's D call, lacks a check against the DNA. TRBV21-1 is a listed pseudogene. This CDR3 region has 19 residues.

On this clone: A junction boundary mismatches the germline segment, possibly from a read error. The chain employs TRBV28 and TRBJ1-2, with D uncertain. Looked up from germline, CDR1 is MDHEN and CDR2 is SYDVKM. CDR3 length: 14 amino acids. The CDR3 is CASGLPLLVGGYTF. Here the CDR3 DNA reads TGTGCCAGCGGTTTACCACTCCTGGTTGGAGGCTACACCTTC.

The chain joins TRBV6-1 to TRBJ1-1; the D gene is possibly TRBD1 (5 bases). The length of the CDR3 is 13 residues. CDR1 MNHNS and CDR2 SASEGT come from the germline V gene. Trimming pared 6 bases from V and 3 bases from J, leaving 11 bases between. The CDR3 reads CASRGWGDTEAFF. CDR3 DNA sequence: TGTGCCAGCAGGGGGTGGGGGGACACTGAAGCTTTCTTT.

In this sample, this clone turned up a few times. The V call is TRBV6-5, the J call TRBJ2-3; D might be TRBD2 (6 bases). Germline loops: CDR1 MNHEY, CDR2 SVGAGI. Trimming pared 4 bases from V and 0 bases from J, leaving 14 bases between. This CDR3 spans 16 amino acids. CDR3 loop: CASSLSGLSSTDTQYF. DNA for the CDR3: TGTGCCAGCAGTTTATCGGGACTTTCTAGCACAGATACGCAGTATTTT.

The chain links TRBV4-1 to TRBJ1-2; tentatively, D is TRBD1 (5 bases). From germline, CDR1 is MGHRA and CDR2 YSYEKL. V was trimmed by 4 bases and J by 4 bases, leaving 10 bases between them. There are 13 residues in the CDR3. CDR3 amino acids: CASSLGTGYGYTF. The CDR3 region has the DNA TGCGCCAGCAGCCTTGGGACCGGCTATGGCTACACCTTC.

DNA for the CDR3: TGTGCCAGCTGGGACAGGGAATTCTCCTACGAGCAGTACTTC. This sequence encodes CASWDREFSYEQYF. The chain combines TRBV27 with TRBJ2-7; 9 bases are a match to TRBD1. The CDR3 has 14 residues. V lost 8 bases and J lost 0; bases outside the gene matches: 5. CDR1 and CDR2 from the germline V gene are MNHEY and SMNVEV (reference sequence).

The V call is TRBV7-7, the J call TRBJ2-5; 8 positions agree with TRBD2. Per the germline V gene, CDR1 is SSHAT and CDR2 is FNYEAQ (reference sequence). This CDR3 is built from 13 residues. The CDR3: CAGSSGREETQYF. The CDR3 coding sequence is TGTGCTGGCAGCTCCGGGAGGGAAGAGACCCAGTACTTC. Using reference TRBV7-7 and TRBJ2-5 for the parts outside the CDR3, the full variable domain is GAGVSQSPRYKVTKRGQDVTLRCDPISSHATLYWYQQALGQGPEFLTYFNYEAQPDKSGLPSDRFSAERPEGSISTLTIQRTEQRDSAMYRCAGSSGREETQYFGPGTRLLVL.

The CDR3 DNA sequence: TGTGCCATCAGTCCGGGAGGGCCAGCCAATCAGCCCCAGCATTTT. Its translation is CAISPGGPANQPQHF. The rearrangement links TRBV10-3 to TRBJ1-5, with D hard to call. The CDR3 totals 15 residues. V was trimmed by 5 bases and J by 3 bases, leaving 14 bases between them. CDR1 and CDR2 from the germline V gene are ENHRY and SYGVKD.

The CDR3 DNA reads as TGCGCCAGCAGCTTTCAGGGCGAGAATGAGCAGTTCTTC. Translating gives CASSFQGENEQFF. The chain links TRBV5-1 to TRBJ2-1, with TRBD1 as a possible D gene (5 bases). Trimming took off 2 bases at V and 7 bases at J, with 10 bases between the two ends. From germline, CDR1 is SGHRS and CDR2 YFSETQ. This CDR3 spans 13 amino acids.

This chain's CDR3 is CASSPIFNQDTEAFF. The CDR3 DNA reads TGTGCCAGCTCACCGATTTTTAACCAGGACACTGAAGCTTTCTTT. The rearrangement joins TRBV18 to TRBJ1-1; no reliable D call. The CDR3 is made up of 15 amino acids. V gave up 3 bases and J gave up 3 bases, with 14 bases separating them. Germline values: CDR1 KGHSH, CDR2 LQKENI.